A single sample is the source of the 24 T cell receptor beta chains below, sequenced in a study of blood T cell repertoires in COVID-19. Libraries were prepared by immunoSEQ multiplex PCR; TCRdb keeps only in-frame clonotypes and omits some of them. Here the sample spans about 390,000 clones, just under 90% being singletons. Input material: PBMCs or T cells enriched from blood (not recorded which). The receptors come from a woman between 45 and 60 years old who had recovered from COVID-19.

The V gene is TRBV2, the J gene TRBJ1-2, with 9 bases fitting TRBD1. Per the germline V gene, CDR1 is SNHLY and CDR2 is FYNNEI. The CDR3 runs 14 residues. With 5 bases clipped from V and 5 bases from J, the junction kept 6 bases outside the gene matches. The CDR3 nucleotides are TGTGCCAGCAGTCCTTCCGGGACAGGGTATGGCTACACCTTC. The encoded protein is CASSPSGTGYGYTF. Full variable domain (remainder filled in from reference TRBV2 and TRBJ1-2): EPEVTQTPSHQVTQMGQEVILRCVPISNHLYFYWYRQILGQKVEFLVSFYNNEISEKSEIFDDQFSVERPDGSNFTLKIRSTKLEDSAMYFCASSPSGTGYGYTFGSGTRLTVV.

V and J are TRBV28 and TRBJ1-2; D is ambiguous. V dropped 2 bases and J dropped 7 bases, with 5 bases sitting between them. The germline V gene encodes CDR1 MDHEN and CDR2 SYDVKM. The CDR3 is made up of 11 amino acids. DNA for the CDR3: TGTGCCAGCAGTTTAACTAGTGGCTACACCTTC. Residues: CASSLTSGYTF.

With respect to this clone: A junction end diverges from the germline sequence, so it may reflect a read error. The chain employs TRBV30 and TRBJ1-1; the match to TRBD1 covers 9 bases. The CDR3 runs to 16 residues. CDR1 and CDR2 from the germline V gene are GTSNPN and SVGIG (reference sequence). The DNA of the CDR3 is TGTGCCTGGAGTTACCAGGGACAGGGCTTGAACGCTGAAGCTTTCTTT. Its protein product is CAWSYQGQGLNAEAFF.

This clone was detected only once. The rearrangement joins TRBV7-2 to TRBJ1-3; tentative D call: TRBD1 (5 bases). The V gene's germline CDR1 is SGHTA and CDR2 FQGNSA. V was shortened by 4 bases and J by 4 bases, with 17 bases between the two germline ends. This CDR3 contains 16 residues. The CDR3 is CASSSKPGNSGNTIYF. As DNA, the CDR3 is TGTGCCAGCAGCTCTAAACCAGGGAACTCCGGAAACACCATATATTTT.

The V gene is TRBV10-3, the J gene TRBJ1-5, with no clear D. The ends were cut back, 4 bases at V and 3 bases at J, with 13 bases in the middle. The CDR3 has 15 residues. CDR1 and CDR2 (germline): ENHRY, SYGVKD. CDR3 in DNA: TGTGCCATCAGTGGGACTGTAGGGAACAATCAGCCCCAGCATTTT. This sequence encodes CAISGTVGNNQPQHF.

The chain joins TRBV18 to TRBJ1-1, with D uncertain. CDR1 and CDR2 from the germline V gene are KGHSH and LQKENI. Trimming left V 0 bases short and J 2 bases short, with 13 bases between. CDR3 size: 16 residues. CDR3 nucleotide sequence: TGTGCCAGCTCACCACCGATGGGCAGGCTAAACACTGAAGCTTTCTTT. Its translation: CASSPPMGRLNTEAFF.

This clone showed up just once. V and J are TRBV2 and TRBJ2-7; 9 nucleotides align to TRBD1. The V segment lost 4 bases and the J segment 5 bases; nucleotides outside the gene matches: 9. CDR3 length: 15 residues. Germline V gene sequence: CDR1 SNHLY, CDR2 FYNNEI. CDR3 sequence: CASSGTGGPWNEQYF. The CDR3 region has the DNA TGTGCCAGCAGTGGTACAGGGGGCCCTTGGAACGAGCAGTACTTC.

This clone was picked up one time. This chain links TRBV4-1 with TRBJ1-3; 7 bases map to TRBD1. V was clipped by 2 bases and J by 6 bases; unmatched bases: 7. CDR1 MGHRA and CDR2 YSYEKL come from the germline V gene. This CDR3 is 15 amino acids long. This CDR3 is CASSQSRGSANTIYF. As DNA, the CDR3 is TGCGCCAGCAGCCAATCCAGGGGGTCCGCAAACACCATATATTTT.

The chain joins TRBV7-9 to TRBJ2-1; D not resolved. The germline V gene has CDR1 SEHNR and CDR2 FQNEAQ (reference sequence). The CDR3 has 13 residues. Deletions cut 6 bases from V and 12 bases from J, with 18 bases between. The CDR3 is CASSPSAGKGQFF. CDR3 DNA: TGTGCCAGCAGTCCCTCCGCAGGAAAAGGGCAGTTCTTC.

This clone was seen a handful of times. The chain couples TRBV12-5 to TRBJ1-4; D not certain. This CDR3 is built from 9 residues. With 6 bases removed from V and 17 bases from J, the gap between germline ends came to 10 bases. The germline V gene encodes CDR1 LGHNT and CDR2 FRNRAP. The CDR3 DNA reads TGTGCTAGTGGCCCCCGAGGATTTTTT. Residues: CASGPRGFF.

This CDR3 reads CATSGGQGHTEAFF. The CDR3 DNA sequence: TGTGCCACCAGTGGGGGACAGGGACACACTGAAGCTTTCTTT. The chain is built from TRBV24-1 and TRBJ1-1; 9 nucleotides align to TRBD1. The CDR3 sequence is 14 residues long. Germline V gene data show CDR1 as KGHDR and CDR2 as SFDVKD. V shed 5 bases and J 3 bases; nucleotides not matched to a gene: 3.

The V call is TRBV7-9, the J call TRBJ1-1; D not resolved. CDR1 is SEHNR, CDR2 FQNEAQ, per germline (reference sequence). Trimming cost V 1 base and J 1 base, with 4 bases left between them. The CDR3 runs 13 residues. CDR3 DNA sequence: TGTGCCAGCAGCTTAGTCTGGAACACTGAAGCTTTCTTT. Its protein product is CASSLVWNTEAFF.

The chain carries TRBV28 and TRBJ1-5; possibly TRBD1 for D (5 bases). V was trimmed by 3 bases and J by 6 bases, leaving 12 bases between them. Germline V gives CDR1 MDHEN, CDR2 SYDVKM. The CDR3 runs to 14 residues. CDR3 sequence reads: CASSLMGLGQPQHF. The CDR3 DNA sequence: TGTGCCAGCAGTTTGATGGGGCTGGGTCAGCCCCAGCATTTT.

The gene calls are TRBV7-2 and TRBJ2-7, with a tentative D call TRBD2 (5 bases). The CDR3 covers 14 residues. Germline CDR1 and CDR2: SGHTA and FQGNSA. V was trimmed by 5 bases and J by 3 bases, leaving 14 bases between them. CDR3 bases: TGTGCCAGCAGCACCCCCGGGATCTACTACGAGCAGTACTTC. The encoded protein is CASSTPGIYYEQYF.

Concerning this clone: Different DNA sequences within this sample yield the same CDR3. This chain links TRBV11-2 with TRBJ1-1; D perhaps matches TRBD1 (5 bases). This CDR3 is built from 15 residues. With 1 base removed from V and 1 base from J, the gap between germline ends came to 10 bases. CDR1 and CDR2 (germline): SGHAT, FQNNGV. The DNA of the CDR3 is TGTGCCAGCAGCTTAGTGAGGGGAGGGAACACTGAAGCTTTCTTT. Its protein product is CASSLVRGGNTEAFF.

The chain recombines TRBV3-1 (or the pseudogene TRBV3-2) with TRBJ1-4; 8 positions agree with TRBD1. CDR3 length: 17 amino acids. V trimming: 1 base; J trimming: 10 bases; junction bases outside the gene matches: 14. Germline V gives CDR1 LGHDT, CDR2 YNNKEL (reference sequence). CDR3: CASSQGTGGLGMTKLFF. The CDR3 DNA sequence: TGTGCCAGCAGCCAAGGAACAGGGGGACTCGGAATGACAAAACTGTTTTTT.

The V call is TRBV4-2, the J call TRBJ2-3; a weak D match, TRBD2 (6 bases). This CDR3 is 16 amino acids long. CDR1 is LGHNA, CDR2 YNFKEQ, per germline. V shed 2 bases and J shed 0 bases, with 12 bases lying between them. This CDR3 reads CASSQNYGGSTDTQYF. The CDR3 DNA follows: TGTGCCAGCAGCCAAAATTACGGGGGAAGCACAGATACGCAGTATTTT.

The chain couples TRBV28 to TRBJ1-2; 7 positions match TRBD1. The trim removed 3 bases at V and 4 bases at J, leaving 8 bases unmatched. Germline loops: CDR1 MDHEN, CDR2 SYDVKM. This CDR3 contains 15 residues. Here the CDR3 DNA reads TGTGCCAGCAGTTTTGGAAGGGGGCGCCCCTATGGCTACACCTTC. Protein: CASSFGRGRPYGYTF.

In nucleotides, the CDR3 is TGCGCCAGCAGCCAACTCCCGGGGGGGTTTGAGCAGTTCTTC. Amino acids: CASSQLPGGFEQFF. V gene TRBV4-1 combines with J gene TRBJ2-1; TRBD2 agrees at 8 bases. The CDR3 is 14 amino acids. Germline values: CDR1 MGHRA, CDR2 YSYEKL. J lost 9 bases, V lost 2 bases, and 6 bases had no gene match.

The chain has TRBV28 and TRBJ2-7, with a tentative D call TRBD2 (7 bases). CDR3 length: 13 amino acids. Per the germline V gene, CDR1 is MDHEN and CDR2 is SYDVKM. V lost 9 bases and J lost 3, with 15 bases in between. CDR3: CASYSGGNYEQYF. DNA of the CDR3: TGTGCCAGTTACTCGGGGGGCAACTACGAGCAGTACTTC.

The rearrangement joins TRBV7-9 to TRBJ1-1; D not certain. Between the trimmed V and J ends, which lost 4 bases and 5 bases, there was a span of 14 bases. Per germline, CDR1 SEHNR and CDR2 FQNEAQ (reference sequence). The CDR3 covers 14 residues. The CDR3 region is CASSSLLKETEAFF. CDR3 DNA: TGTGCCAGCAGCTCCCTGTTGAAGGAGACTGAAGCTTTCTTT.

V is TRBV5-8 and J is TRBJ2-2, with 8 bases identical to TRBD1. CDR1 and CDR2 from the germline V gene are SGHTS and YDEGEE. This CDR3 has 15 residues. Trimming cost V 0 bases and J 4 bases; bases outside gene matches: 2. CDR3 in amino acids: CASSLGTGLTGELFF. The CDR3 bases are TGTGCCAGCAGCTTGGGGACAGGGCTCACCGGGGAGCTGTTTTTT. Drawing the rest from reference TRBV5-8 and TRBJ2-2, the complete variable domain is EAGVTQSPTHLIKTRGQQATLRCSPISGHTSVYWYQQALGLGLQFLLWYDEGEERNRGNFPPRFSGRQFPNYSSELNVNALELEDSALYLCASSLGTGLTGELFFGEGSRLTVL.

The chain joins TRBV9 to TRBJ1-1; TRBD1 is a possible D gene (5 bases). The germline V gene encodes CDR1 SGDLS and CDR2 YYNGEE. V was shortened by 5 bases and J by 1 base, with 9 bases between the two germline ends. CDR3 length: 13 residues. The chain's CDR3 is CASSKGWNTEAFF. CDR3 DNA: TGTGCCAGCAGTAAGGGGTGGAACACTGAAGCTTTCTTT.

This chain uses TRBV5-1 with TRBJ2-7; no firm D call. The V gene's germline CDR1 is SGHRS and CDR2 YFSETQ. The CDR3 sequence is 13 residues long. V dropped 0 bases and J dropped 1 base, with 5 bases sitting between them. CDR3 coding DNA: TGCGCCAGCAGCTTGGTTCCTTCCTACGAGCAGTACTTC. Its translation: CASSLVPSYEQYF.